The TCR beta chain under discussion was sequenced for a study of blood T cell repertoires in COVID-19. Across the whole study: T cells, B-cell-depleted T cells, or PBMCs provided the cDNA or gDNA that served as material.

Authors' methods: Estimates of nucleated cell counts were drawn from the amplification of reference gene primers. Some clones are missing from TCRdb's copy, which holds only in-frame ones; the method was immunoSEQ multiplex PCR. For V, J and clone size, that table is used; D and trimming come from the DNA. The sample includes some 40,000 clones, 70% to 90% of them seen just once. Germline CDR1 LGHNA, CDR2 YSLEER. Trimming took off 0 bases at V and 4 bases at J, with 13 bases between the two ends. The CDR3 totals 15 residues. The source of this sequence is a man between 65 and 85 years old with acute or convalescent COVID-19. The sample consisted of peripheral blood. V gene TRBV4-3 combines with J gene TRBJ2-7; D unresolved. The CDR3 is CASSQDVSAKYEQYF. Here the CDR3 DNA reads TGCGCCAGCAGCCAAGATGTAAGCGCCAAATACGAGCAGTACTTC.